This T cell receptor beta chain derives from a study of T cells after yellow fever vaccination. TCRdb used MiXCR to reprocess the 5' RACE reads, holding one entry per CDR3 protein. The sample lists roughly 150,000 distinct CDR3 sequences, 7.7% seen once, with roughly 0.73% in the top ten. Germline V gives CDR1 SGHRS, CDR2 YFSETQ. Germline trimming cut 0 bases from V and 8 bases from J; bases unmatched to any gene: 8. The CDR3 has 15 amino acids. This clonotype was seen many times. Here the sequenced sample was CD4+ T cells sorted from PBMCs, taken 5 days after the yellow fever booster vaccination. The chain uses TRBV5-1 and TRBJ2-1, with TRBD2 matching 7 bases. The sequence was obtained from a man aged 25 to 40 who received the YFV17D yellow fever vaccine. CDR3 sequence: CASSLGGLGSDEQFF. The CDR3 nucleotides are TGCGCCAGCAGCTTGGGTGGACTAGGGAGCGATGAGCAGTTCTTC. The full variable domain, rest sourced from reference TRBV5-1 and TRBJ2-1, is KAGVTQTPRYLIKTRGQQVTLSCSPISGHRSVSWYQQTPGQGLQFLFEYFSETQRNKGNFPGRFSGRQFSNSRSEMNVSTLELGDSALYLCASSLGGLGSDEQFFGPGTRLTVL.